This T cell receptor (beta chain) came from a study of T cells after yellow fever vaccination. Findings of the study overall: Among all clonotypes, a small share was observed in both CD4 and CD8 compartments. The study noted that FACS-sorted repertoires could contain abundant clonotypes contaminating from the bulk population.

MiXCR, run by TCRdb on the 5' RACE reads, gives a single entry per CDR3 protein. Among about 330,000 distinct CDR3 sequences listed, about 4% were seen once. This clonotype was seen only a few times. The antigen remains unidentified. V trimming: 9 bases; J trimming: 3 bases; junction bases outside the gene matches: 7. Per germline, CDR1 SGHDT and CDR2 YYEEEE. This CDR3 is built from 14 residues. V usage is TRBV5-6 and J usage is TRBJ1-4; 8 bases align to TRBD1. The material was PBMCs, obtained 5 days after the yellow fever booster vaccination. The source is a man between 18 and 35 years old who received the YFV17D yellow fever vaccine. The CDR3 sequence: CATSTGAANEKLFF. The CDR3 DNA is TGTGCCACCTCGACAGGGGCAGCTAATGAAAAACTGTTTTTT.